This T cell receptor beta chain was documented in a study of cytomegalovirus exposure and HLA in healthy donors. Study outcomes and limitations: A later analysis reported that several of the most significant clusters appeared to be linked to common viral pathogens, among them Epstein-Barr virus.

PCR primers comprised 60 Vbeta and 13 Jbeta primers. Clones were read by immunoSEQ multiplex PCR, and TCRdb kept only the in-frame ones, dropping some. The data contain roughly 33,000 clones, 75% to 90% of them singletons. Trimming took 4 bases from V and 3 from J; bases not matched to a gene: 7. CDR1 is GTSNPN, CDR2 SVGIG, per germline (reference sequence). CDR3 length equals 17 residues. In the case of this clone: Antigen specificity is unknown.

The source of this sequence is a male donor in good health and CMV-seronegative. The sample comprised PBMCs. The chain joins TRBV30 to TRBJ2-2; TRBD2 aligns across 14 bases. The CDR3: CAWNRLAGGPYTGELFF. CDR3 DNA sequence: TGTGCCTGGAATCGACTAGCGGGGGGGCCATACACCGGGGAGCTGTTTTTT.